This is a list of T cell receptor beta chains from one sample in a study of blood T cell repertoires in COVID-19. Sequenced by immunoSEQ multiplex PCR; TCRdb stores in-frame clones only, minus some. This table holds roughly 390,000 clones, 87% found once. Sequences were obtained from peripheral blood. Receptor source: a woman between 25 and 40 years old with COVID-19, enrolled during active disease. Each CDR3 is given with its conserved first and last residue. Each record gives: D gene, V gene, J gene, CDR3 protein. A D gene is named only where the DNA matches it firmly.

.	TRBV2	TRBJ1-5	CASSVTGSNQPQHF
.	TRBV6-6	TRBJ1-2	CAIRVPPNYGYTF
.	TRBV5-1	TRBJ2-7	CASSLATRSYEQYF
TRBD1	TRBV7-3	TRBJ2-2	CASSSQGSNTGELFF
.	TRBV7-3	TRBJ2-7	CASSPDSTLEQYF
.	TRBV5-1	TRBJ2-5	CASKAGGETQYF
.	TRBV5-4	TRBJ2-1	CASSLDRGSYNEQFF
.	TRBV2	TRBJ1-4	CASRATGATNEKLFF
TRBD2	TRBV4-1	TRBJ2-7	CASSQAVGLAGSSYEQYF
.	TRBV15	TRBJ1-2	CATSREGRGGGYTF
TRBD2	TRBV11-2	TRBJ2-7	CASSLGTSGINEQYF
.	TRBV10-2	TRBJ2-7	CASSEPPRAAYEQYF
TRBD1	TRBV9	TRBJ1-1	CASSVGQGAAEAFF
TRBD2	TRBV11-2	TRBJ2-7	CASSPGLARSKQYF
.	TRBV19	TRBJ1-2	CASSINRRNLNYGYTF
.	TRBV27	TRBJ2-7	CASSPGTGGEQYF
TRBD2	TRBV4-3	TRBJ2-3	CASSQDRGTREGNTQYF
.	TRBV10-3	TRBJ2-1	CAIGSAGNSNEQFF
.	TRBV5-1	TRBJ1-6	CASSLAGTGSNSPLHF
.	TRBV7-2	TRBJ1-2	CASSLESQFNYGYTF
.	TRBV28	TRBJ2-2	CASSPTGLGTGELFF
.	TRBV30	TRBJ1-5	CAWSEGSGMQPQHF
.	TRBV7-9	TRBJ2-5	CASSLAAGSETQYF
TRBD1	TRBV7-9	TRBJ1-6	CASNPQGLISPLHF
TRBD1	TRBV28	TRBJ2-3	CASSLRGTGFPGGYF